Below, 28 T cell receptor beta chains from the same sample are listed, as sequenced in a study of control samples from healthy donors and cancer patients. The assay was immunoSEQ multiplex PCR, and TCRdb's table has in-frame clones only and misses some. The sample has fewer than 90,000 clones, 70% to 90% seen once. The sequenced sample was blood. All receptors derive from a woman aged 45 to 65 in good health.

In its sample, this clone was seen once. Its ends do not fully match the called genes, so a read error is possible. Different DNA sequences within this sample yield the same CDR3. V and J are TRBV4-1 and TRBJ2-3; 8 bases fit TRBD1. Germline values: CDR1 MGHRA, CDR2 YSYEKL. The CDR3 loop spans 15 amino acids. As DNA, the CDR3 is TGTGCCAGCCAAGGAAGGACAGGGACCACAGATACGCAGTATTTT. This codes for CASQGRTGTTDTQYF.

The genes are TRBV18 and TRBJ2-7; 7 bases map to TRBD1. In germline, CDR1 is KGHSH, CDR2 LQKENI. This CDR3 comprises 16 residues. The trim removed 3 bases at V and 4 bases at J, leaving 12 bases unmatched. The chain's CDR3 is CASSPGQFDISYEQYF. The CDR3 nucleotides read TGTGCCAGCTCACCGGGACAGTTTGACATAAGTTACGAGCAGTACTTC. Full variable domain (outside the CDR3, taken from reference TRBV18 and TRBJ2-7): NAGVMQNPRHLVRRRGQEARLRCSPMKGHSHVYWYRQLPEEGLKFMVYLQKENIIDESGMPKERFSAEFPKEGPSILRIQQVVRGDSAAYFCASSPGQFDISYEQYFGPGTRLTVT.

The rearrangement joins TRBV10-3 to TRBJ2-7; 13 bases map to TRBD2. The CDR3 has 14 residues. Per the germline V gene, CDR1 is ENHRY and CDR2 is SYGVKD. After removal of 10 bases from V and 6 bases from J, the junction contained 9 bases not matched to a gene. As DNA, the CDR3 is TGTGCCACTCTAACTAGCGGGGGGGAGGGCGAGCAGTACTTC. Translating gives CATLTSGGEGEQYF.

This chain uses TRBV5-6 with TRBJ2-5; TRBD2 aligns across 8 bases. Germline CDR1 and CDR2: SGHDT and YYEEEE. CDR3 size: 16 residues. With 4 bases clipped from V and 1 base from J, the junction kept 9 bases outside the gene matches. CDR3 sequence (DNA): TGTGCCAGCAGCCCCTTTAGCGGGGCCGTCCAAGAGACCCAGTACTTC. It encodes CASSPFSGAVQETQYF.

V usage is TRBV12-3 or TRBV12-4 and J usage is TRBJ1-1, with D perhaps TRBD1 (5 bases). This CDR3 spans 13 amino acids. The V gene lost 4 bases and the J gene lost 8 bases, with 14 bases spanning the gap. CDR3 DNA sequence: TGTGCCAGCAGTTCGGGACTGGGAGAAGAAGCTTTCTTT. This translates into CASSSGLGEEAFF.

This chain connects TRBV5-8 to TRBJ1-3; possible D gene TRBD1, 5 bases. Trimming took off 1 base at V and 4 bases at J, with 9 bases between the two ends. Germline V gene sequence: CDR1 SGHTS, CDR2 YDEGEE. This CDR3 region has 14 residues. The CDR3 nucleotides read TGTGCCAGCAGCTTGAAAGGGGTAGGAAACACCATATATTTT. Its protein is CASSLKGVGNTIYF.

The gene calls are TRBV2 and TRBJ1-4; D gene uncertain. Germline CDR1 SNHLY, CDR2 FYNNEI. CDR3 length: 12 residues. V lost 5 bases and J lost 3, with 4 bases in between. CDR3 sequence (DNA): TGTGCCAGCAGTCCCTCTAATGAAAAACTGTTTTTT. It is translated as CASSPSNEKLFF.

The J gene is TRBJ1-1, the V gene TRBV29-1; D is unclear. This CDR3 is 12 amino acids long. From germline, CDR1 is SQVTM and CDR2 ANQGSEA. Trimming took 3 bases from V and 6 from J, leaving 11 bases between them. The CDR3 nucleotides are TGCAGCGTTGAGGCGGGTTTAGCTGAAGCTTTCTTT. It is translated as CSVEAGLAEAFF.

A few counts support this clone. The CDR3 coding sequence is TGCGCCAGCAGTAAGCGGGGGGGCCGCGATACGCAGTATTTT. This translates into CASSKRGGRDTQYF. J is TRBJ2-3 and V is TRBV10-2, with 10 bases matching TRBD2. Germline CDR1 reads WSHSY; CDR2 reads SAAADI. The CDR3 consists of 14 residues. V lost 5 bases and J lost 6; bases outside the gene matches: 5.

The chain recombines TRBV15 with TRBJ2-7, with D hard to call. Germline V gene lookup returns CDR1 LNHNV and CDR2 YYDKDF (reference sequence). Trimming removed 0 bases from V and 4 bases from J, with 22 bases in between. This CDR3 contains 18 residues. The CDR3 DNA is TGTGCCACCAGCAGAGAAAATCGGGTTGGGAATTACCTTTACGAGCAGTACTTC. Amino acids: CATSRENRVGNYLYEQYF.

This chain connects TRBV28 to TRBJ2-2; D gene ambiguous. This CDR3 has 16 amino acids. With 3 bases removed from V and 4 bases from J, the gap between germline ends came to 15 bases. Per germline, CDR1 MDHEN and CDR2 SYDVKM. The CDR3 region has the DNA TGTGCCAGCAGTTTCGAAAGGGCGAGGATCACCGGGGAGCTGTTTTTT. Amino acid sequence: CASSFERARITGELFF.

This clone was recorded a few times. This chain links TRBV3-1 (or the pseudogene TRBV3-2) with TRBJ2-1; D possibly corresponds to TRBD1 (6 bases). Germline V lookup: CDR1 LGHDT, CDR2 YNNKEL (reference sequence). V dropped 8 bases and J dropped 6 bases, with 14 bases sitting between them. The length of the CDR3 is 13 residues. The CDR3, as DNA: TGTGCCAGCGCAACGACAGGTGGCAATGAGCAGTTCTTC. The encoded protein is CASATTGGNEQFF.

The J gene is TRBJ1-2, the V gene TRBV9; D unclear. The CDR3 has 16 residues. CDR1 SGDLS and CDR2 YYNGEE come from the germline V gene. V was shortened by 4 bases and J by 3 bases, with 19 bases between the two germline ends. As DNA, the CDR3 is TGTGCCAGCAGCACCCGGGCCCAAGAATTTTACTATGGCTACACCTTC. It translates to CASSTRAQEFYYGYTF.

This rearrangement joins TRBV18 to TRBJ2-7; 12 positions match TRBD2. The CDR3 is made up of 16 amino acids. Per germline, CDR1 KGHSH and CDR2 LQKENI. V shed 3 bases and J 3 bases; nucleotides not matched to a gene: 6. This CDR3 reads CASSPVRLAGVYEQYF. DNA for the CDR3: TGTGCCAGCTCACCTGTTAGACTAGCGGGGGTCTACGAGCAGTACTTC.

The CDR3 DNA sequence: TGTGCCAGCAGTCTTAGACGGGGAAACATTCAGTACTTC. As protein: CASSLRRGNIQYF. The chain carries TRBV28 and TRBJ2-4, with D maybe TRBD2 (5 bases). V was clipped by 5 bases and J by 6 bases, with 11 bases between them. Germline V gene data show CDR1 as MDHEN and CDR2 as SYDVKM. The CDR3 sequence is 13 residues long. Variable domain in full (rest from reference TRBV28 and TRBJ2-4): DVKVTQSSRYLVKRTGEKVFLECVQDMDHENMFWYRQDPGLGLRLIYFSYDVKMKEKGDIPEGYSVSREKKERFSLILESASTNQTSMYLCASSLRRGNIQYFGAGTRLSVL.

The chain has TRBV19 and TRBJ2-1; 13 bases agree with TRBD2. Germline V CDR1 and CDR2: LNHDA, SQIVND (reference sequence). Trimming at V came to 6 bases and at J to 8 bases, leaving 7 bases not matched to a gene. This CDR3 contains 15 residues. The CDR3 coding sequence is TGTGCCAGTAGGACTAGGGGACTAGCGGGGTATGAGCAGTTCTTC. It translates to CASRTRGLAGYEQFF.

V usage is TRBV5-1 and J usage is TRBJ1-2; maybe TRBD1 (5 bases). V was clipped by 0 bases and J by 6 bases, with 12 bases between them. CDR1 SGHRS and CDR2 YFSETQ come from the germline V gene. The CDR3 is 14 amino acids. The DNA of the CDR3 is TGCGCCAGCAGCTTGGCCGACGGGGGAAATGGCTACACCTTC. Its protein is CASSLADGGNGYTF.

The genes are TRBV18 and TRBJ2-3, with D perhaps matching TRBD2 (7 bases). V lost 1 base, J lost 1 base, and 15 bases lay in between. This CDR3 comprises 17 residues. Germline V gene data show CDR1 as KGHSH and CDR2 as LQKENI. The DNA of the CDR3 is TGTGCCAGCTCACCACGCGCGGGGGCCGGGGGCACAGATACGCAGTATTTT. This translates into CASSPRAGAGGTDTQYF.

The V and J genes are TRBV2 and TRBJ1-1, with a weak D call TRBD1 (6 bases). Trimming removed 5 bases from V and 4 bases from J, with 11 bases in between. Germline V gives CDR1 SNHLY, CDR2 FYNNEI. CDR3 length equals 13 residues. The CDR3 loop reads CASSSTGITEAFF. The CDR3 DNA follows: TGTGCCAGCAGTAGTACAGGGATCACTGAAGCTTTCTTT.

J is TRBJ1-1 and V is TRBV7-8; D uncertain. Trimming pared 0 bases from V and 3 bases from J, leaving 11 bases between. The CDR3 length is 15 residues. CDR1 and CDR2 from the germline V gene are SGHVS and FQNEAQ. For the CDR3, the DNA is TGTGCCAGCAGCTTAGCGGTCAATCTGGACACTGAAGCTTTCTTT. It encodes CASSLAVNLDTEAFF.

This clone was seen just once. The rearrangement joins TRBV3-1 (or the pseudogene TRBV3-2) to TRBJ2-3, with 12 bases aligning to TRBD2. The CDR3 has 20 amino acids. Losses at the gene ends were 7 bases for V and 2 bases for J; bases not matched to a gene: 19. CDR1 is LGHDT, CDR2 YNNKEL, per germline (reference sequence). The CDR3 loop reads CASTTKTLILAGGFTDTQYF. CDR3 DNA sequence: TGTGCCAGCACCACAAAAACCCTCATACTAGCGGGGGGTTTCACAGATACGCAGTATTTT.

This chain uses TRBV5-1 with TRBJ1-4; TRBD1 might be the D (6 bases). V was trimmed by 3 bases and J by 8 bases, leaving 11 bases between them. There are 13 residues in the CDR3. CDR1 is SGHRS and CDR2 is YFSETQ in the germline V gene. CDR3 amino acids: CASSYTTGEKLFF. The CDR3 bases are TGCGCCAGCAGCTACACTACAGGGGAAAAACTGTTTTTT.

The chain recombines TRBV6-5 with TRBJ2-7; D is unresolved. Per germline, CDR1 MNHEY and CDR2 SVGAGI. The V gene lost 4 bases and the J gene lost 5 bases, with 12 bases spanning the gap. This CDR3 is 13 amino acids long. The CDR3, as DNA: TGTGCCAGCAGTTTGCGAGACGCGGACGAGCAGTACTTC. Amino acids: CASSLRDADEQYF.

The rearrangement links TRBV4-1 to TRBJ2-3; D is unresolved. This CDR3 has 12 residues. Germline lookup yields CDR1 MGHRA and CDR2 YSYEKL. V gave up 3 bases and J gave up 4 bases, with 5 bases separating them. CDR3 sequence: CASSQNPDTQYF. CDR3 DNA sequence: TGCGCCAGCAGCCAGAACCCAGATACGCAGTATTTT.

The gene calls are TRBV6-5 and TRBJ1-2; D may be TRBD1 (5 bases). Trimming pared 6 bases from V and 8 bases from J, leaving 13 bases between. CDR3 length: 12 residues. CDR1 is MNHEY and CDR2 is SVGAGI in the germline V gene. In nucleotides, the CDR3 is TGTGCCAGCAGAGAGGGCAAGGGGGGCTACACCTTC. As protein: CASREGKGGYTF.

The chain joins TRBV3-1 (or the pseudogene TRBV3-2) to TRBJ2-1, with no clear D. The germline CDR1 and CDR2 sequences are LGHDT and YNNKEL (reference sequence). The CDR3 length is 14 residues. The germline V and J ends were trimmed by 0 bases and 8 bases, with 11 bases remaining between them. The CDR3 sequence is CASSQEDVDHEQFF. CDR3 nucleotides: TGTGCCAGCAGCCAAGAAGATGTTGATCATGAGCAGTTCTTC.

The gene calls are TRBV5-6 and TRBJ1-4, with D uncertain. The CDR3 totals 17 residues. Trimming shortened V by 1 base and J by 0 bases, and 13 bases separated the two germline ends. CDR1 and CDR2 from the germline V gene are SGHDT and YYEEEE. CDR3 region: CASSLIGELATNEKLFF. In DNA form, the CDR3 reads TGTGCCAGCAGCTTGATCGGGGAACTTGCAACTAATGAAAAACTGTTTTTT.

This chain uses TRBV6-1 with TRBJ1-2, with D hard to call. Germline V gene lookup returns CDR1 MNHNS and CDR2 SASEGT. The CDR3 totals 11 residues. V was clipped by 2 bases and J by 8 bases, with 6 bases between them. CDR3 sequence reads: CASSELGGYTF. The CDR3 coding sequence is TGTGCCAGCAGTGAACTGGGGGGCTACACCTTC.